Below are 24 T cell receptor beta chains sequenced from a single sample in a study of T cell responses to AZD1222 COVID-19 vaccine. The method was immunoSEQ multiplex PCR; TCRdb's version includes in-frame clones alone and lacks a portion of them. Of some 160,000 clones listed, approximately 90% were seen once; the top ten hold roughly 2%. The specimen was peripheral blood, collected 28 days after the second AZD1222 dose. These receptors were taken from an adult who received the AZD1222 COVID-19 vaccine.

This clone is labeled as medium-sized. Other DNA sequences within the sample encode an identical CDR3. V is TRBV5-1 and J is TRBJ1-1; 11 bases are a match to TRBD1. Germline CDR1 SGHRS, CDR2 YFSETQ. V shed 3 bases and J 5 bases; nucleotides not matched to a gene: 3. CDR3 length: 14 residues. The CDR3 reads CASSSGTGGTEAFF. The CDR3 coding sequence is TGCGCCAGCAGCTCCGGGACAGGGGGGACTGAAGCTTTCTTT.

The chain uses TRBV9 and TRBJ2-1; D is possibly TRBD2 (5 bases). V was trimmed by 1 base and J by 6 bases, leaving 14 bases between them. Germline V gene data show CDR1 as SGDLS and CDR2 as YYNGEE. This CDR3 has 15 amino acids. The CDR3 loop is CASSVNGGTSNEQFF. The CDR3 DNA reads TGTGCCAGCAGCGTAAACGGAGGAACCAGCAATGAGCAGTTCTTC. Using reference TRBV9 and TRBJ2-1 for the parts outside the CDR3, the full variable domain is DSGVTQTPKHLITATGQRVTLRCSPRSGDLSVYWYQQSLDQGLQFLIQYYNGEERAKGNILERFSAQQFPDLHSELNLSSLELGDSALYFCASSVNGGTSNEQFFGPGTRLTVL.

The V call is TRBV10-2, the J call TRBJ2-5, with 9 bases fitting TRBD2. The CDR3 contains 18 residues. V lost 3 bases, J lost 0 bases, and 11 bases stayed unmatched. Looked up from germline, CDR1 is WSHSY and CDR2 is SAAADI. The CDR3 loop reads CASSDRLAGLGYQETQYF. The DNA of the CDR3 is TGCGCCAGCAGTGACCGGCTAGCGGGACTCGGGTACCAAGAGACCCAGTACTTC.

This clone has only one observation. CDR3: CAWRRGSEQYF. In DNA, the CDR3 is TGTGCCTGGAGGCGGGGCAGCGAGCAGTACTTC. This chain links TRBV30 with TRBJ2-7; tentative D call: TRBD2 (6 bases). The germline V and J ends were trimmed by 3 bases and 6 bases, with 9 bases remaining between them. CDR3 length equals 11 residues. Germline CDR1 and CDR2: GTSNPN and SVGIG (reference sequence). Complete variable domain (other parts from reference TRBV30 and TRBJ2-7): SQTIHQWPATLVQPVGSPLSLECTVEGTSNPNLYWYRQAAGRGLQLLFYSVGIGQISSEVPQNLSASRPQDRQFILSSKKLLLSDSGFYLCAWRRGSEQYFGPGTRLTVT.

This rearrangement joins TRBV9 to TRBJ1-1, with 10 nucleotides matching TRBD1. The CDR3 spans 15 residues. From germline, CDR1 is SGDLS and CDR2 YYNGEE. The V segment lost 3 bases and the J segment 1 base; nucleotides outside the gene matches: 3. In nucleotides, the CDR3 is TGTGCCAGCAGCGGGGGGACAGGGGAGAACACTGAAGCTTTCTTT. Translating gives CASSGGTGENTEAFF.

This clone has just a few counts. The chain recombines TRBV5-6 with TRBJ1-1; D perhaps matches TRBD1 (6 bases). Per germline, CDR1 SGHDT and CDR2 YYEEEE. CDR3 size: 13 residues. V was cut by 4 bases and J by 6 bases, with 13 bases left in between. CDR3: CASSHRDDAEAFF. The CDR3 DNA sequence: TGTGCCAGCAGCCACAGGGACGACGCTGAAGCTTTCTTT. Based on the CDR3 plus reference TRBV5-6 and TRBJ1-1, the full variable domain is DAGVTQSPTHLIKTRGQQVTLRCSPKSGHDTVSWYQQALGQGPQFIFQYYEEEERQRGNFPDRFSGHQFPNYSSELNVNALLLGDSALYLCASSHRDDAEAFFGQGTRLTVV.

CDR3 loop: CASTLADTQYF. CDR3 DNA sequence: TGTGCCAGCACCCTTGCAGATACGCAGTATTTT. The J gene is TRBJ2-3, the V gene TRBV7-2, with no clear D. V was shortened by 7 bases and J by 4 bases, with 6 bases between the two germline ends. The CDR3 runs to 11 residues. The germline V gene encodes CDR1 SGHTA and CDR2 FQGNSA.

This clone was observed a handful of times. The V gene is TRBV19, the J gene TRBJ1-3, with D hard to call. CDR3 size: 13 residues. Per the germline V gene, CDR1 is LNHDA and CDR2 is SQIVND (reference sequence). Trimming shortened V by 6 bases and J by 0 bases, and 6 bases separated the two germline ends. The CDR3 is CASRRLSGNTIYF. CDR3 nucleotides: TGTGCCAGTAGACGGCTCTCTGGAAACACCATATATTTT.

The chain joins TRBV13 to TRBJ2-3; the match to TRBD1 covers 9 bases. The CDR3 extends over 16 amino acids. The J segment lost 10 bases and the V segment lost 2 bases, leaving 13 bases of the junction unmatched. The V gene's germline CDR1 is PRHDT and CDR2 FYEKMQ (reference sequence). The CDR3 DNA sequence: TGTGCCAGCAGCTTAAAGGGACAGGGACGGGGGCTGGCGCAGTATTTT. Its translation: CASSLKGQGRGLAQYF.

The CDR3 sequence is CASSAGTGGQPQHF. CDR3 DNA: TGTGCCAGCAGCGCAGGGACAGGCGGGCAGCCCCAGCATTTT. This chain connects TRBV9 to TRBJ1-5; 8 nucleotides match TRBD1. V lost 3 bases, J lost 7 bases, and 6 bases stayed unmatched. This CDR3 is 14 amino acids long. Germline V gives CDR1 SGDLS, CDR2 YYNGEE.

This rearrangement joins TRBV19 to TRBJ1-4, with D perhaps matching TRBD1 (5 bases). Germline assignment: CDR1 LNHDA and CDR2 SQIVND (reference sequence). Trimming stripped 8 bases from V and 7 bases from J, with 23 bases between. The CDR3 length is 16 residues. The CDR3 reads CASANPGEGTSEKLFF. CDR3 nucleotides: TGTGCCAGTGCAAACCCTGGGGAGGGGACGTCTGAAAAACTGTTTTTT.

With regard to this clone: One end of the junction does not line up with germline, which may come from a read error. The CDR3 bases are TGTGCTAGCAGCCCGTCTAGTTCCTCCTACAATGAGCAGTTCTTC. It specifies CASSPSSSSYNEQFF. This chain joins TRBV7-7 and TRBJ2-1, with D unclear. CDR1 is SSHAT, CDR2 FNYEAQ, per germline (reference sequence). The CDR3 has 15 amino acids. The full variable domain, with the rest looked up from reference TRBV7-7 and TRBJ2-1, is GAGVSQSPRYKVTKRGQDVTLRCDPISSHATLYWYQQALGQGPEFLTYFNYEAQPDKSGLPSDRFSAERPEGSISTLTIQRTEQRDSAMYRCASSPSSSSYNEQFFGPGTRLTVL.

The rearrangement uses TRBV6-5 and TRBJ2-7; TRBD1 aligns across 7 bases. V shed 9 bases, J shed 5 bases, and the junction held 13 bases outside the gene matches. This CDR3 comprises 14 residues. The germline CDR1 and CDR2 sequences are MNHEY and SVGAGI. The CDR3 loop is CASLPPTGFNEQYF. The CDR3 region has the DNA TGTGCCAGTCTCCCCCCGACAGGGTTTAACGAGCAGTACTTC.

The J gene is TRBJ1-3, the V gene TRBV7-2, with TRBD1 identical over 8 bases. This CDR3 has 13 amino acids. The germline V gene has CDR1 SGHTA and CDR2 FQGNSA. Germline trimming cut 5 bases from V and 8 bases from J; bases unmatched to any gene: 5. As DNA, the CDR3 is TGTGCCAGCAGCGCACAGGGGGGGGACACCATATATTTT. Its protein product is CASSAQGGDTIYF. Based on the CDR3 plus reference TRBV7-2 and TRBJ1-3, the full variable domain is GAGVSQSPSNKVTEKGKDVELRCDPISGHTALYWYRQSLGQGLEFLIYFQGNSAPDKSGLPSDRFSAERTGGSVSTLTIQRTQQEDSAVYLCASSAQGGDTIYFGEGSWLTVV.

The rearrangement joins TRBV7-2 to TRBJ1-2, with D maybe TRBD1 (6 bases). CDR3 length: 14 amino acids. The V end lost 6 bases, the J end lost 0 bases, and 11 bases lay between the germline ends. CDR1 is SGHTA, CDR2 FQGNSA, per germline. The CDR3 DNA follows: TGTGCCAGCAGTCCGGGACACTCTAACTATGGCTACACCTTC. It yields the protein CASSPGHSNYGYTF.

This chain uses TRBV6-1 with TRBJ2-2, with TRBD2 identical over 8 bases. CDR1 MNHNS and CDR2 SASEGT come from the germline V gene. V dropped 4 bases and J dropped 5; count of bases not matched to a gene: 9. This CDR3 spans 16 amino acids. The CDR3 is CASSGRGGSETGELFF. The CDR3 DNA follows: TGTGCCAGCAGTGGTCGGGGGGGCTCGGAAACCGGGGAGCTGTTTTTT.

The chain couples TRBV11-1 to TRBJ1-1; possibly TRBD1 for D (5 bases). From germline, CDR1 is SGHAT and CDR2 FQDESV (reference sequence). V was shortened by 4 bases and J by 0 bases, with 9 bases between the two germline ends. This CDR3 has 14 amino acids. The CDR3 reads CASSWGRLNTEAFF. The CDR3 DNA reads TGTGCCAGCAGCTGGGGCCGGCTGAACACTGAAGCTTTCTTT.

The chain employs TRBV10-1 and TRBJ2-2, with no clear D. Per germline, CDR1 WNHNN and CDR2 SYGVQD (reference sequence). V was cut by 6 bases and J by 7 bases, with 12 bases left in between. The CDR3 has 13 residues. CDR3 sequence reads: CASRQTGGGELFF. The CDR3 coding sequence is TGCGCCAGCAGGCAGACGGGTGGCGGGGAGCTGTTTTTT.

The CDR3 region has the DNA TGTGCCAGCAGTGCCAGGGGGAGGGGGAGATTAGTTTCTAATGAAAAACTGTTTTTT. This gives the protein CASSARGRGRLVSNEKLFF. This chain connects TRBV6-1 to TRBJ1-4; TRBD1 matches 7 bases. Germline-derived CDR1 and CDR2 are MNHNS and SASEGT. V dropped 4 bases and J dropped 3; count of bases not matched to a gene: 17. CDR3 length: 19 residues.

The V call is TRBV28, the J call TRBJ1-1; D call uncertain. V dropped 6 bases and J dropped 7 bases, with 21 bases sitting between them. The germline gives CDR1 MDHEN, CDR2 SYDVKM. The length of the CDR3 is 15 residues. The CDR3 sequence is CASRPGRLRRDEAFF. In nucleotides, the CDR3 is TGTGCCAGCAGACCCGGACGGCTTCGGAGGGATGAAGCTTTCTTT.

The chain links TRBV7-2 to TRBJ1-6; perhaps TRBD1 as D (6 bases). The CDR3 is made up of 13 amino acids. Germline V CDR1 and CDR2: SGHTA, FQGNSA. The ends were cut back, 4 bases at V and 14 bases at J, with 15 bases in the middle. The CDR3 is CASSWRQVETLHF. DNA of the CDR3: TGTGCCAGCAGCTGGCGACAGGTTGAGACCCTCCACTTT.

The chain recombines TRBV10-2 with TRBJ2-1, with 7 bases aligning to TRBD1. Germline V gene data show CDR1 as WSHSY and CDR2 as SAAADI. V was clipped by 4 bases and J by 10 bases; unmatched bases: 4. The CDR3 totals 12 residues. This chain's CDR3 is CASSAGTAEQFF. The CDR3 coding sequence is TGCGCCAGCAGTGCCGGGACAGCGGAGCAGTTCTTC.

This sequence joins TRBV15 and TRBJ2-1, with D possibly being TRBD1 or TRBD2 (5 bases each). CDR1 LNHNV and CDR2 YYDKDF come from the germline V gene (reference sequence). The V end lost 8 bases, the J end lost 4 bases, and 9 bases lay between the germline ends. The CDR3 totals 12 residues. In DNA, the CDR3 is TGTGCCACCGGGACCCGTTACAATGAGCAGTTCTTC. Translated: CATGTRYNEQFF.

The chain is built from TRBV6-6 and TRBJ1-6, with 11 bases lining up with TRBD1. V shed 6 bases and J 10 bases; nucleotides not matched to a gene: 8. This CDR3 is built from 15 residues. Germline CDR1 is MNHNY and CDR2 is SVGAGI (reference sequence). For the CDR3, the DNA is TGTGCCAGCAGAAAGGGACAGGGGGAGGCCTCACCCCTCCACTTT. It encodes CASRKGQGEASPLHF.